This T cell receptor (beta chain) was retrieved from a study of T cell responses to AZD1222 COVID-19 vaccine (dated by TCRdb to the early 2020s). Study-wide context: AZD1222 recipients whose second dose came at about 4 weeks and those whose second dose came at about 12 weeks were combined into one group, since spike-specific TCR depth and breadth did not differ between the two schedules. TCR sequencing was performed for roughly 250 trial participants, of whom roughly 200 were given two doses of AZD1222 and some 25 were given two doses of MenACWY control vaccine. Trial participants were enrolled by age into subgroups of 18-55, 56-69 and 70-plus years, and around 150, 28 and 57 TCR-sequenced participants, respectively, were included in these subgroups.

Study-wide findings and limitations: The 56-69-year group was small, and its depth increase did not reach significance, likely because of low power. Spike-specific TCR breadth and depth rose significantly after two AZD1222 doses compared with day 0 and with MenACWY recipients. Participants were mostly white British and included more females than males, and it was suggested by the authors that clonal diversity may have been underestimated. Conclusions about previously exposed vaccinees were limited because only a handful of AZD1222 recipients were SARS-CoV-2 seropositive at baseline. Epitopes outside the regions mutated in the B.1.351 and B.1.1.7 variants were reportedly recognized by nearly half of the unique spike-specific TCRs. No day 14 peak-response samples were available, so repertoires were characterized only after the peak T cell response. The whole spike protein was spanned by vaccine-associated CD4 TCRs, and dominant responses were seen in regions 160-218 and 743-854.

Notes on this clone: Its recognized antigen is unknown. No clone much larger than this one lies a single base away; base qualities are absent.

The CDR3 runs 14 residues from the cysteine to the phenylalanine. Only the CDR3 region is kept as DNA, spanning 42 bases read in frame from base 1. Trimming at the junction amounts to 0 bases on V and 7 bases on J, and the germline ends lie 10 bases apart. CDR1 and CDR2, per the germline V gene, are MNHEY and SVGAGI. The CDR3 regions of human TCRbeta chains were analyzed by immunosequencing. As for how the authors treated the data: TCRs in the repertoires were compared against a reference library of SARS-CoV-2-specific TCRs that had been generated with the MIRA antigen-specificity platform. Breadth meant the fraction of unique TCRs that were SARS-CoV-2-associated, whereas depth meant the fraction of total T cells that were SARS-CoV-2-associated. Using the MIRA data, each spike-specific TCR was assigned both to the spike region to which the TCR was reactive and to a CD4 or CD8 class. Log10-transformed breadth and depth values were compared by one-way ANOVA with Sidak's multiple comparisons tests. The immuneACCESS repertoire file appears here via TCRdb, limited to in-frame rearrangements. These files lack a portion of the clones; in checked studies, under half of the deficit traces to unresolved V genes, and the cause of the others is not known. The DNA gave D and trimming, while V, J and clone size come from that table. The sample contains around 70,000 clones, about four fifths of them found a single time. The top ten constitute 9% to 14% of the sample.

According to the study, the label for this sample's time point signals: baseline before first vaccination. The vaccinee samples were drawn from two UK trials, COV001 and COV002, one of which was a single-blind randomized controlled phase 2/3 trial testing AZD1222 (ChAdOx1 nCoV-19) in healthy adults. For TCRbeta chain sequencing, PBMC samples were collected from trial participants at day 0 and at day 28 after the second dose. Material: peripheral blood, obtained on day 0 of AZD1222 vaccination. The sequence joins TRBV6-5 to TRBJ2-1, with the D gene uncertain. This clonotype originated in an adult in good health. The CDR3 loop reads CASSYSTEVNEQFF. The DNA reads as follows: TGTGCCAGCAGTTACTCCACCGAGGTAAATGAGCAGTTCTTC.